This T cell receptor beta chain was sequenced in a study of glioma-infiltrating T cells. Using RNA template, CDR3s of TCR alpha and beta were amplified with iRepertoire arm-PCR. For one-step reverse transcription and amplification, 100-400 ng of tissue mRNA or PBMC total RNA was used. Via MiXCR, TCRdb re-called the multiplex PCR reads, giving one row per CDR3 protein. The sample lists over 130,000 distinct CDR3 sequences, approximately 40% occurring once. Germline loops: CDR1 SGHAT, CDR2 FQNNGV. V lost 3 bases and J lost 6, with 13 bases in between. The CDR3 has 14 amino acids. J is TRBJ2-3 and V is TRBV11-2, with D possibly matching TRBD1 (5 bases). The clonotype originates from a human donor with low-grade glioma or glioblastoma, undergoing nonglioma brain surgery, or in good health (not recorded which). The specimen was glioma tissue, nonneoplastic brain tissue, or PBMCs (not recorded which). CDR3 in amino acids: CASSFALKGDTQYF. The CDR3 DNA reads as TGTGCCAGCAGCTTCGCGCTAAAGGGGGATACGCAGTATTTT.